This TCR beta chain was observed in a study of T cells in Graves' hyperthyroidism and ophthalmopathy. From RNA transcripts, TCR beta CDR3 regions were amplified. Carried out on the TCR CDR3, a first-round RT-PCR used the HTBI primer set. From the multiplex PCR reads, TCRdb called clonotypes with MiXCR, one entry per CDR3 protein. The table shows almost 600,000 distinct CDR3 sequences, with approximately 15% occurring only once. The germline V gene encodes CDR1 MNHNS and CDR2 SASEGT. The CDR3 length is 14 residues. V gave up 2 bases and J gave up 4 bases, with 8 bases separating them. This receptor was taken from a woman in her twenties or thirties with Graves' hyperthyroidism that later progressed to Graves' ophthalmopathy. V is TRBV6-1 and J is TRBJ2-2; TRBD1 is a possible D gene (6 bases). Specimen: blood. The CDR3 spells CASSEQGTTGELFF. The CDR3 DNA reads TGTGCCAGCAGTGAACAGGGGACCACCGGGGAGCTGTTTTTT.